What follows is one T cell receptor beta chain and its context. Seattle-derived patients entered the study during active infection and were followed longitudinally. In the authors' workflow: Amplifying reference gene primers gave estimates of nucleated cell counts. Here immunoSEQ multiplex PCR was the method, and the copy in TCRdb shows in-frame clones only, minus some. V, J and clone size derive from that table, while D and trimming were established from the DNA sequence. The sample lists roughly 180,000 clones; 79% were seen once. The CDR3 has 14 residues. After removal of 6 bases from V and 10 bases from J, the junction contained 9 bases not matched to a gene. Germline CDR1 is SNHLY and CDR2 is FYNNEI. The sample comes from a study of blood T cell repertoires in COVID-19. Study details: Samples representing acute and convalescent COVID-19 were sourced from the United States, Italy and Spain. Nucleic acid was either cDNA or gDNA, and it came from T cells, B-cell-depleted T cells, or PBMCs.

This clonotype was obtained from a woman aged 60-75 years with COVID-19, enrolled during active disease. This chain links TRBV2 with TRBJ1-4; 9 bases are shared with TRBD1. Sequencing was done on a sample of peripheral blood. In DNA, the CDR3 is TGTGCCAGCAGGCCAGGGACAGGGTCGGTAAAACTGTTTTTT. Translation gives CASRPGTGSVKLFF.